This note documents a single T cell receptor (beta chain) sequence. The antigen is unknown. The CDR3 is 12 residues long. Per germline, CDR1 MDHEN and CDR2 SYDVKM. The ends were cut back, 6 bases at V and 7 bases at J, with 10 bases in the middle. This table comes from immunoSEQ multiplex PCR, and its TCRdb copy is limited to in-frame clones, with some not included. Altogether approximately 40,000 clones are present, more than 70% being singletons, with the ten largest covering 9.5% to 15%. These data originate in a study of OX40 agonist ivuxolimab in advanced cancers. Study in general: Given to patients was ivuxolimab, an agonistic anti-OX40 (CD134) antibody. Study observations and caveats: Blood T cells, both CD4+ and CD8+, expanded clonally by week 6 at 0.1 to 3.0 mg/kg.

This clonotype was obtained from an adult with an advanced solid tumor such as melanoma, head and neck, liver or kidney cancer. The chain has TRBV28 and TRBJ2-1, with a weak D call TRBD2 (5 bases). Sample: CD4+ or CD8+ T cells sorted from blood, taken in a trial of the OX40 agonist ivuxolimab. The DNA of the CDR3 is TGTGCCAGCAGGGCGCGAGGGAATGAGCAGTTCTTC. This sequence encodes CASRARGNEQFF.